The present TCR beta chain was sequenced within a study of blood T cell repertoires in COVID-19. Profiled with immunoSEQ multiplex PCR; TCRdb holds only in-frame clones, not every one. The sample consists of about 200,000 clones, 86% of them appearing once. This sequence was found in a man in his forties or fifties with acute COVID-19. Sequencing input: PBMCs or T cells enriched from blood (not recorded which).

Here the CDR3 DNA reads TGTGCCAGTCGGAGGACGGGTAGCTCCTACGAGCAGTACTTC. It yields the protein CASRRTGSSYEQYF. The chain links TRBV28 to TRBJ2-7, with D perhaps matching TRBD2 (5 bases). Trimming cost V 9 bases and J 0 bases, with 15 bases left between them. CDR1 is MDHEN and CDR2 is SYDVKM in the germline V gene. The CDR3 has 14 residues.